The rows below give T cell receptor beta chains drawn from one sample of a study of early T cells in non-severe SARS-CoV-2 infection. TCRdb processed the 5' RACE reads anew with MiXCR; each CDR3 protein has one entry. The sample has roughly 70,000 distinct CDR3 sequences, roughly 18% seen once. The specimen comprised whole blood, sampled at baseline. Source of these receptors: an adult who was a healthcare worker with PCR-confirmed SARS-CoV-2 infection or an uninfected control (not recorded which). The CDR3 runs from the conserved cysteine through the conserved F or W. Fields, in order: V gene, D gene, clone size, J gene, CDR3 DNA, CDR3 protein. A D gene is named only where the DNA matches it firmly. Where a row states a size, it is once, few, many or the class of an expanded clone; other rows omit it.

V gene: TRBV4-2; D gene: NA; clone size: NA; J gene: TRBJ1-1; CDR3 DNA: TGTGCCAGCAGCCAAGAGCGAACAGGGCGGTTGAACACTGAAGCTTTCTTT; CDR3 protein: CASSQERTGRLNTEAFF
V gene: TRBV10-3; D gene: NA; clone size: many; J gene: TRBJ2-7; CDR3 DNA: TGTGCCATCAGTGAAGCAGGGGTTTCCTACGAGCAGTACTTC; CDR3 protein: CAISEAGVSYEQYF
V gene: TRBV28; D gene: TRBD2; clone size: NA; J gene: TRBJ2-7; CDR3 DNA: TGTGCCAGCAGCATGGGGGGAGGGGCCTACGAGCAGTACTTC; CDR3 protein: CASSMGGGAYEQYF
V gene: TRBV30; D gene: TRBD1; clone size: NA; J gene: TRBJ2-1; CDR3 DNA: TGTGCCTGGAACAGGGGTATTCGCAATGAGCAGTTCTTC; CDR3 protein: CAWNRGIRNEQFF
V gene: TRBV7-2; D gene: NA; clone size: NA; J gene: TRBJ2-1; CDR3 DNA: TGTGCCAGCAGCTCCCACAGGGATTACAATGAGCAGTTCTTC; CDR3 protein: CASSSHRDYNEQFF
V gene: TRBV29-1; D gene: NA; clone size: NA; J gene: TRBJ2-3; CDR3 DNA: TGCAGCGTTGCCCCAAGCACAGATACGCAGTATTTT; CDR3 protein: CSVAPSTDTQYF
V gene: TRBV13; D gene: TRBD2; clone size: NA; J gene: TRBJ2-3; CDR3 DNA: TGTGCCAGCAGCTTAACGGGCGGGGGGTTCACAGATACGCAGTATTTT; CDR3 protein: CASSLTGGGFTDTQYF
V gene: TRBV20-1; D gene: NA; clone size: NA; J gene: TRBJ1-2; CDR3 DNA: TGCAGTGGCGATGGCTACACCTTC; CDR3 protein: CSGDGYTF
V gene: TRBV18; D gene: NA; clone size: NA; J gene: TRBJ1-3; CDR3 DNA: TGTGCCAGCTCACCCAAACAGGACAGACACTCTGGAAACACCATATATTTT; CDR3 protein: CASSPKQDRHSGNTIYF
V gene: TRBV24-1; D gene: NA; clone size: NA; J gene: TRBJ1-5; CDR3 DNA: TGTGCCACCAGTGCAGGGATCAATCAGCCCCAGCATTTT; CDR3 protein: CATSAGINQPQHF
V gene: TRBV5-4; D gene: NA; clone size: few; J gene: TRBJ2-1; CDR3 DNA: TGTGCCAGCGGGGGGACAGACAATGAGCAGTTCTTC; CDR3 protein: CASGGTDNEQFF